This T cell receptor (beta chain) is from a study of glioma-infiltrating T cells after dendritic cell vaccination. Study summary: Dendritic cell vaccination trial patients had either newly diagnosed or recurrent glioblastoma.

Germline-derived CDR1 and CDR2 are SGHVS and FNYEAQ. V lost 2 bases and J 4 bases, leaving 11 bases between the germline ends. The length of the CDR3 is 15 residues. The PCR used 60 V beta and 13 J beta primers. The data were produced by immunoSEQ multiplex PCR, yet TCRdb's version contains in-frame clones alone and is incomplete. The sample shows under 130,000 clones, roughly 76% of them seen only once. Patients had residual fresh-frozen tumor tissue and more than two years of survival data. All glioblastoma patients lacked an isocitrate dehydrogenase mutation. The receptor comes from a human donor with glioblastoma. The rearrangement joins TRBV7-6 to TRBJ1-4; D is possibly TRBD1 (5 bases). Sequenced here: blood, sampled before dendritic cell vaccination. This CDR3 reads CASSLLGGDNEKLFF. The CDR3 nucleotides read TGTGCCAGCAGCTTACTCGGGGGGGATAATGAAAAACTGTTTTTT.